This T cell receptor (beta chain) was sequenced in a study of sequential checkpoint blockade in melanoma. Study details: Both treatment sequences were followed by maintenance nivolumab.

Sequencing used immunoSEQ multiplex PCR; TCRdb keeps in-frame clones, though not all of them. Here the sample spans approximately 10,000 clones, approximately 82% being singletons. Treatment denoted: randomized to nivolumab then ipilimumab (arm A) or the reverse (arm B). Patients had received no earlier DNA-damaging chemotherapy. Germline CDR1 reads KGHSH; CDR2 reads LQKENI. The CDR3 sequence is 19 residues long. V lost 2 bases to trimming and J lost 4 bases, with 25 bases between them. The sequence derives from a human donor with melanoma. The starting material was CD8+ T cells sorted from blood (inferred from file names), obtained from a patient given nivolumab and ipilimumab in sequence. The gene calls are TRBV18 and TRBJ2-3; possible D gene TRBD2, 5 bases. The CDR3 bases are TGTGCCAGCTCACCAAGGGTTGGCCCGGTTATGGACGGGGCAGATACGCAGTATTTT. Its protein is CASSPRVGPVMDGADTQYF.